Presented here are 7 T cell receptor beta chains from one specimen sequenced in a study of EBV T-cell therapy then PD-1 blockade in nasopharyngeal carcinoma. Treatment reported: AdE1-LMPpoly-expanded autologous EBV-specific T-cell therapy followed by anti-PD-1 nivolumab. No antigen has been identified for these receptors. Data came from immunoSEQ multiplex PCR; TCRdb stores just in-frame clones and leaves some out. The sample gives under 20,000 clones, more than 70% of which show up once; 30% to 40% is in the top ten. Sequenced here: CD8+ T cells from blood, sampled at roughly day 35 from a patient whose treatment included autologous EBV-specific T cells and nivolumab. The receptors originated from a man in his forties with nasopharyngeal carcinoma.

This chain links TRBV4-3 with TRBJ1-4; 9 nucleotides line up with TRBD1. V trimming: 1 base; J trimming: 5 bases; junction bases outside the gene matches: 2. The CDR3 is 15 amino acids. Germline loops: CDR1 LGHNA, CDR2 YSLEER. In nucleotides, the CDR3 is TGCGCCAGCAGCCAAGGGGGGACAGGGAATGAAAAACTGTTTTTT. It encodes CASSQGGTGNEKLFF.

The chain recombines TRBV7-9 with TRBJ2-7; perhaps D is TRBD1 or TRBD2 (6 bases each). Germline assignment: CDR1 SEHNR and CDR2 FQNEAQ (reference sequence). The CDR3 is 15 amino acids. V was trimmed by 3 bases and J by 7 bases, leaving 19 bases between them. The CDR3 region is CASSFLGAGAGEQYF. For the CDR3, the DNA is TGTGCCAGCAGCTTCCTCGGAGCAGGGGCGGGAGAGCAGTACTTC.

Concerning this clone itself: The sample carries other DNA sequences with the same CDR3. V gene TRBV28 combines with J gene TRBJ1-1; 9 bases agree with TRBD1. Germline V CDR1 and CDR2: MDHEN, SYDVKM. The V and J ends lost 5 bases and 4 bases, in that order; junction bases with no gene match: 8. The CDR3 totals 15 residues. As DNA, the CDR3 is TGTGCCAGCAGTCCGTGGACAGGGGTTGGCACTGAAGCTTTCTTT. Protein sequence: CASSPWTGVGTEAFF.

The V and J genes are TRBV29-1 and TRBJ2-1; 15 positions agree with TRBD2. V was clipped by 4 bases and J by 0 bases; unmatched bases: 4. In germline, CDR1 is SQVTM, CDR2 ANQGSEA. The CDR3 covers 17 residues. CDR3 in amino acids: CSVVGLAGGSSYNEQFF. The CDR3 DNA follows: TGCAGCGTTGTTGGACTAGCGGGGGGGAGCTCCTACAATGAGCAGTTCTTC.

The chain uses TRBV4-1 and TRBJ1-2, with D perhaps matching TRBD1 (5 bases). Germline CDR1 is MGHRA and CDR2 is YSYEKL. This CDR3 has 16 amino acids. V was pared by 4 bases and J by 8 bases, with 23 bases between. CDR3 residues: CASSLRPGIVDWGYTF. The CDR3 bases are TGCGCCAGCAGCCTAAGACCAGGGATAGTTGATTGGGGCTACACCTTC.

The J gene is TRBJ2-5, the V gene TRBV7-2, with 9 bases matching TRBD1. After removal of 4 bases from V and 4 bases from J, the junction contained 4 bases not matched to a gene. Germline assignment: CDR1 SGHTA and CDR2 FQGNSA. The length of the CDR3 is 14 residues. Here the CDR3 DNA reads TGTGCCAGCAGCTCCGGGACAGGGAGAGAGACCCAGTACTTC. Encoded protein: CASSSGTGRETQYF.

V gene TRBV25-1 combines with J gene TRBJ1-1, with D tentatively TRBD1 (6 bases). Germline CDR1 is MGHDK and CDR2 is SYGVNS. This CDR3 spans 13 amino acids. V was trimmed by 2 bases and J by 8 bases, leaving 12 bases between them. The CDR3 region has the DNA TGTGCCAGCAGTGAAGAGGGGGGGGCGGAAGCTTTCTTT. Protein: CASSEEGGAEAFF. The entire variable domain, with the rest obtained from reference TRBV25-1 and TRBJ1-1, is as follows: EADIYQTPRYLVIGTGKKITLECSQTMGHDKMYWYQQDPGMELHLIHYSYGVNSTEKGDLSSESTVSRIRTEHFPLTLESARPSHTSQYLCASSEEGGAEAFFGQGTRLTVV.